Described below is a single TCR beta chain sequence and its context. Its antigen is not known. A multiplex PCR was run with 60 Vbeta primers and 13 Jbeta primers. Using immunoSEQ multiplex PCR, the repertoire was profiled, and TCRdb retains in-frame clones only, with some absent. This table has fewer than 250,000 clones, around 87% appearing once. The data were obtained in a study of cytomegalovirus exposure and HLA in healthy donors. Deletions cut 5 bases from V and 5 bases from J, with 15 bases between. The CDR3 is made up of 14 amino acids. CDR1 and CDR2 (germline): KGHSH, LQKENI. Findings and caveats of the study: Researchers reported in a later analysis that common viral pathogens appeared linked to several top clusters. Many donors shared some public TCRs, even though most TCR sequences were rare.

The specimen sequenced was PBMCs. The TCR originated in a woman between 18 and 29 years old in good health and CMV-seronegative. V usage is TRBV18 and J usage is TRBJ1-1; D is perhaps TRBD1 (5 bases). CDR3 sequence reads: CASSSGGGSTEAFF. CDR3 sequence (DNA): TGTGCCAGCTCATCTGGTGGGGGGAGTACTGAAGCTTTCTTT.